Here is one T cell receptor (beta chain) with its context. What it binds is not known. V lost 6 bases and J lost 3, with 14 bases in between. CDR3 size: 15 residues. Per the germline V gene, CDR1 is KGHSH and CDR2 is LQKENI. The data derive from a study of OX40 agonist ivuxolimab in advanced cancers. Study overall: Ivuxolimab, which patients received intravenously every 2 weeks, was dosed at 0.01 to 10 mg/kg. Study-level results: Among the lowest levels of clonal expansion were found in partial responders at 0.1-3.0 mg/kg. It was not determined which antigens were specifically recognized by the peripheral T cells that had undergone clonal expansion. There were, on average, more expanded clones in CD8+ T cells than in CD4+.

Libraries were prepared by immunoSEQ multiplex PCR; TCRdb keeps only in-frame clonotypes and omits some of them. The sample has about 74,000 clones, approximately 84% seen once. The material sequenced was CD4+ or CD8+ T cells sorted from blood, taken in a trial of the OX40 agonist ivuxolimab. The chain has TRBV18 and TRBJ1-4, with no clear D. The TCR comes from an adult with an advanced solid tumor such as melanoma, head and neck, liver or kidney cancer. Here the CDR3 reads CASSQRRDPNEKLFF. The CDR3 bases are TGTGCCAGCTCGCAAAGGAGGGATCCTAATGAAAAACTGTTTTTT.